The entry below describes one T cell receptor (beta chain). Its antigen is undetermined. This sample was taken from a study of blood T cells in healthy people across ages. The study, taken as a whole, reports: In the absence of known donor CMV status, changes in expanded clonotypes were possibly confounded. Naive CD4+ cell counts and diversity both ran higher in long-lived than in aged donors. Strong correlation linked observed beta diversity and percent naive T cells.

Combining a sample-barcoded 5' primer with a J-beta primer mix, a second PCR ran for roughly 6 to 11 cycles. TCRdb independently ran MiXCR on the 5' RACE reads; one entry per CDR3 protein. Of about 1.4 million distinct CDR3 sequences in the sample, roughly 60% were seen once. Trimming took 5 bases from V and 8 from J, leaving 16 bases between them. The CDR3 sequence is 13 residues long. Germline V lookup: CDR1 DFQATT, CDR2 SNEGSKA (reference sequence). The receptor was isolated from a man in his late teens or twenties in good health. The sequencing sample was made of blood. The rearrangement joins TRBV20-1 to TRBJ2-1; D may match TRBD1 or TRBD2 (5 bases each). The CDR3 spells CSAVKGTVDEQFF. DNA for the CDR3: TGCAGTGCTGTAAAAGGGACGGTTGATGAGCAGTTCTTC.